The 5 T cell receptor beta chains below come from one sample, sequenced in a study of blood T cell repertoires in COVID-19. TCRdb's copy holds only in-frame clones and misses some; the assay was immunoSEQ multiplex PCR. The table shows about 230,000 clones, with about nine tenths occurring only once. Sample: peripheral blood. The receptors stem from a woman aged 60 to 75 with acute or convalescent COVID-19.

The CDR3 region is CASSSWSGNQPQHF. CDR3 coding DNA: TGTGCCAGCAGTTCGTGGAGTGGGAATCAGCCCCAGCATTTT. The chain uses TRBV28 and TRBJ1-5, with D unresolved. There are 14 residues in the CDR3. V was cut by 4 bases and J by 4 bases, with 11 bases left in between. Germline values: CDR1 MDHEN, CDR2 SYDVKM.

This chain links TRBV5-1 with TRBJ1-3, with D maybe TRBD1 (6 bases). In germline, CDR1 is SGHRS, CDR2 YFSETQ. The V and J ends lost 7 bases and 3 bases respectively, with 20 bases between them. The CDR3 is 16 amino acids. The CDR3 loop reads CASARIPGVFGNTIYF. DNA of the CDR3: TGCGCCAGCGCGCGGATACCAGGGGTTTTTGGAAACACCATATATTTT. Looking up the rest from reference TRBV5-1 and TRBJ1-3 gives the full variable domain: KAGVTQTPRYLIKTRGQQVTLSCSPISGHRSVSWYQQTPGQGLQFLFEYFSETQRNKGNFPGRFSGRQFSNSRSEMNVSTLELGDSALYLCASARIPGVFGNTIYFGEGSWLTVV.

V is TRBV7-2 and J is TRBJ2-5; D remains ambiguous. This CDR3 comprises 16 residues. The V end was cut by 0 bases, the J end by 0 bases, with 11 bases between. Germline V gene lookup returns CDR1 SGHTA and CDR2 FQGNSA. This CDR3 reads CASSLAGAMYQETQYF. DNA for the CDR3: TGTGCCAGCAGCTTAGCCGGAGCGATGTACCAAGAGACCCAGTACTTC.

The chain employs TRBV30 and TRBJ1-2, with 8 bases that match TRBD1. The germline V gene encodes CDR1 GTSNPN and CDR2 SVGIG (reference sequence). This CDR3 is 14 amino acids long. V lost 1 base, J lost 4 bases, and 5 bases stayed unmatched. CDR3 region: CAWSGDRLTYGYTF. CDR3 nucleotide sequence: TGTGCCTGGAGTGGGGACAGGCTAACCTATGGCTACACCTTC.

The chain joins TRBV3-1 (or the pseudogene TRBV3-2) to TRBJ2-1; TRBD1 aligns across 7 bases. CDR1 and CDR2 from the germline V gene are LGHDT and YNNKEL (reference sequence). This CDR3 contains 15 residues. V was pared by 6 bases and J by 7 bases, with 12 bases of the junction left unmatched. CDR3 nucleotide sequence: TGTGCCAGCAGACGTCGCGCAGGGGGTCTGAATGAGCAGTTCTTC. Protein: CASRRRAGGLNEQFF.